This T cell receptor (beta chain) was observed in a study of shared clonotypes between healthy human individuals (dated by TCRdb to the early 2020s). About the full investigation: Three men and two women, aged 18 to 49 years, made up the cohort. For each donor, CD4 naive and CD4 memory were each run on three plates, CD8 naive on two plates, and CD8 memory on one plate. To estimate repertoire size and how much clonotypes are shared between individuals, the study performed deep sequencing of blood TCR repertoires from a few healthy adults. To increase sequencing depth and limit assay-specific biases, TCR repertoire library preparation and sequencing were carried out by different laboratories using diverse techniques. Each donor's leukapheresis produced roughly between roughly 0.85 and 10 billion PBMCs. General conclusions and limits of the study: Naive subsets generally had larger estimated clonotype richness than memory subsets did. Rarefaction of sorted-subset datasets indicated incomplete sequencing despite the large sequencing depth. Compared with non-shared clonotypes, the clonotypes found in all four sorted-subset donors had higher generation probabilities. Sampling was limited to blood, and TCR repertoires in tissue likely differ from TCR repertoires in blood. Based on pairwise subsampling, the degree of clonotype sharing among donors was expected to be affected by sequencing depth. The genetic and exposure-history diversity represented was limited by the small number of donors. Roughly 5% of naive CD4, roughly 3.5% of naive CD8, 2.3% of memory CD4, and around 0.42% of memory CD8 clonotypes were shared across several donors.

A single count supports this clone. The antigen it recognizes is unknown. No clone much larger than this one lies a single base away; base qualities are absent. Reading from cysteine to phenylalanine, the CDR3 counts 13 amino acids. The sequence is cut down to CDR3 DNA, 39 bases in frame from base 1. Taken from the germline V gene, the CDR1 and CDR2 loops are MNHNS and SASEGT. The germline ends are 13 bases apart after V is trimmed by 6 bases and J by 7 bases. TCR CDR3 regions were amplified from genomic DNA by multiplex PCR using the deep immunoSEQ assay. Genomic DNA extracted from each cell subset was distributed evenly over all wells of several immunoSEQ 96-well plates, and each plate served as one replicate. For sorted subsets, around 200 ng genomic DNA, equal to tens of thousands of T cell genomes, was loaded into each replicate PCR. The purified libraries were quantified using a Qubit 3.0 fluorometer, sized with a Bioanalyzer 2100, and then quantified again using the KAPA Library Quantification kit. A separate single-read 150-cycle Illumina NextSeq 550 flow cell was used to sequence each immunoSEQ 96-well plate. The published analysis was carried out like this. Because the immunoSEQ output included only junctional sequences and no quality scores, the filtering could not be the same as the filtering used for full-length reads. Sequences were annotated with PyIR, a Python wrapper for IgBLAST v1.9, using IMGT germline references to assign V/J genes and CDR3. Reads were filtered out if the reads had weak V/J assignments (E-value above 1e-6), no CDR3, stop codons, out-of-frame junctions, or ambiguous translated residues. V3J clonotypes were defined as sequences sharing an identical inferred V gene, J gene, and CDR3 amino acid sequence. Percentage overlap between repertoires was computed as shared unique clonotypes divided by the size of the smaller repertoire. RTK rarefaction, the Chao1 estimator, and Recon v2.1 estimates of unobserved clonotypes were used to assess repertoire richness. Generation probabilities were computed with OLGA for all TCRbeta clonotypes obtained by the gDNA method from several donors. Here the immuneACCESS table is served through TCRdb, limited to in-frame sequences with V and J called. Missing clones are a known gap in these copies; in checked studies unresolved V genes cover under half, and the rest lacks a known reason. V and J calls plus clone size are reproduced from that table; the DNA served to infer D and trimming. Within this sample are approximately 640,000 clones, with 60% to 80% of them counted one time only. The top ten hold about 1.7% of the sample.

The donors were healthy, HIV-negative adults with no recently reported acute infections or vaccinations. Every donor was a Caucasian adult residing in Nashville, Tennessee, USA. CD4+ T cells were enriched through magnetic negative selection, after which naive cells were positively selected on CD45RA and the remaining negative fraction served as the memory subset. After blood collection by leukapheresis, PBMCs were isolated using Ficoll-Histopaque density gradient centrifugation and then cryopreserved in the vapor phase of liquid nitrogen. Purity and quantity of every magnetically sorted T cell population were checked by analytical flow cytometry. Genomic DNA was isolated from every sorted fraction and measured by UV absorbance on a Nanodrop 2000c.

Sequenced input: memory CD4+ T cells sorted from blood. According to the study, the label for this sample's cell subset or site signals: CD45RA-negative fraction. The chain is assembled from TRBV6-1 and TRBJ1-3, with a weak D call of TRBD1 (6 bases match). The clonotype originates from a woman younger than 45 in good health. The DNA sequence is as follows: TGTGCCAGCAGGAGGGGGAATAGGAACACCATATATTTT. Translated, it gives CASRRGNRNTIYF.